This T cell receptor (beta chain) was retrieved from a study of CD8 T cells in Susac syndrome. V shed 7 bases, J shed 5 bases, and the junction held 8 bases outside the gene matches. The CDR3 loop spans 13 amino acids. CDR1 and CDR2 (germline): SQVTM, ANQGSEA. This clonotype occurred once. The RNA input was roughly 0.45 to 1 ug, and it was reverse transcribed with random hexamers. With immunoSEQ multiplex PCR, TCR beta CDR3 was amplified across 54 Vbeta and 13 Jbeta. TCRdb used MiXCR to reprocess the immunoSEQ multiplex PCR reads, holding one entry per CDR3 protein. The table includes some 160,000 distinct CDR3 sequences, about 91% detected once. Peripheral blood CD8+ and CD4+ T cells were profiled by TCR beta sequencing.

This rearrangement joins TRBV29-1 to TRBJ2-3, with 8 nucleotides matching TRBD1. The specimen sequenced was CD4+ T cells from PBMCs. The sequence was obtained from a human donor in good health. The CDR3 protein is CSGGQGQQDTQYF. In DNA, the CDR3 is TGCAGCGGTGGACAGGGACAACAAGATACGCAGTATTTT.